The entry that follows covers one TCR beta chain sequence. The antigen remains undetermined. Trimming removed 0 bases at V and 4 bases at J, with 12 bases between. The CDR3 contains 16 residues. The germline CDR1 and CDR2 sequences are LGHNA and YSLEER. The sample is drawn from a study of radiotherapy plus CTLA-4 blockade in lung cancer. In the study overall: An objective response was seen in 15% to 20% of patients, and disease control in around 31%.

This table comes from immunoSEQ multiplex PCR, and its TCRdb copy is limited to in-frame clones, with some not included. The profile shows tens of thousands of clones, around 79% of them singletons. Study observations and caveats: Blood saw expansion of tumor-derived TCR clones after radiotherapy plus ipilimumab.

The J gene is TRBJ2-2, the V gene TRBV4-3; D possibly corresponds to TRBD2 (6 bases). The clonotype comes from a human donor with non-small cell lung cancer who had a complete response to radiotherapy plus ipilimumab. The sample was peripheral blood, taken from a patient treated with radiotherapy plus ipilimumab. CDR3 in DNA: TGCGCCAGCAGCCAAGAGGCGGGATCGGGCACCGGGGAGCTGTTTTTT. Translated, it gives CASSQEAGSGTGELFF.